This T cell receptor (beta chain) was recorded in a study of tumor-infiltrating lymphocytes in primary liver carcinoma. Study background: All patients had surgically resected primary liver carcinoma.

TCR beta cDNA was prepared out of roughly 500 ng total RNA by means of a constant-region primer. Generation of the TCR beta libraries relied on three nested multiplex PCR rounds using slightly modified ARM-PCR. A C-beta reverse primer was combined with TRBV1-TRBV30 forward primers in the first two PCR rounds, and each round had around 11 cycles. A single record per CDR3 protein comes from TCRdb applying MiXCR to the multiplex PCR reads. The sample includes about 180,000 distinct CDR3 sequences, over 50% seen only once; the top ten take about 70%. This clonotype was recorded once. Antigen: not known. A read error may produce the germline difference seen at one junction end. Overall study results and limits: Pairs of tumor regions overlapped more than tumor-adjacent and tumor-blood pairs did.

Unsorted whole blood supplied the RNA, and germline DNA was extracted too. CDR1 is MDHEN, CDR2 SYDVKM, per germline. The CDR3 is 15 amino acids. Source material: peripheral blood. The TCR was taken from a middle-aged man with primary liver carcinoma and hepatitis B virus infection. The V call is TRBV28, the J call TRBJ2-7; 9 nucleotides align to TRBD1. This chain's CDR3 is CANSPGQGGSDEQYF. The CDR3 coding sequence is TGTGCCAACAGTCCGGGACAGGGAGGGTCGGACGAGCAGTACTTC.